The present T cell receptor beta chain was sequenced within a study of blood T cells in healthy people across ages. Whole-study findings and limits: The long-lived group displayed more naive CD4+ cells, plus higher diversity, than the aged donors did.

CDR3 length: 12 residues. Trimming removed 1 base from V and 8 bases from J, with 7 bases in between. Germline loops: CDR1 SGHTA, CDR2 FQGNSA. The use of a sample-barcoded 5' primer and a J-beta primer mix characterized a second PCR of roughly 6 to 11 cycles. Each of the samples gave a minimum of 2.5 million paired-end reads that contained CDR3. From the 5' RACE reads, TCRdb called clonotypes with MiXCR, one entry per CDR3 protein. This sample has about 680,000 distinct CDR3 sequences, with around 48% found just once. Extraction of total RNA produced a minimum of 5.5 micrograms from each sample. This clonotype was recorded a few times. Antigen unknown.

The TCR originated in a woman aged 55-75 years in good health. Sequenced sample: blood. The V call is TRBV7-2, the J call TRBJ2-3; D is undetermined. The CDR3 DNA reads as TGTGCCAGCAGCTTAGAGACGGGTACGCAGTATTTT. Translating gives CASSLETGTQYF.